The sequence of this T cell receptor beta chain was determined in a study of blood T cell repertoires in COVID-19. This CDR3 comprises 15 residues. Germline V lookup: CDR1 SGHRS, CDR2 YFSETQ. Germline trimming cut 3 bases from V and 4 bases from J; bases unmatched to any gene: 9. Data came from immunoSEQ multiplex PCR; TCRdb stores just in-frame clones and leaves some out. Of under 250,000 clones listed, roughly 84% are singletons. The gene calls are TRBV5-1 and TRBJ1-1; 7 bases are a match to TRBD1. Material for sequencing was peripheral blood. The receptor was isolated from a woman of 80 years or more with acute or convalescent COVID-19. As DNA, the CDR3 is TGCGCCAGCAGCTCCGAGACAGGGACCAGCACTGAAGCTTTCTTT. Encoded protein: CASSSETGTSTEAFF.